Listed here are 5 T cell receptor beta chains from one sample, sequenced in a study of radiation and T cells in renal cell carcinoma. As to time point: baseline pretreatment blood. Stated treatment: 15 Gy SBRT to primary tumor, nephrectomy 4 weeks later. TCRdb's copy holds only in-frame clones and misses some; the assay was immunoSEQ multiplex PCR. The data contain about 61,000 clones, around 78% of them singletons. The sequencing used blood, collected from a patient whose treatment included radiotherapy and nephrectomy. These receptors all stem from a man aged 55 to 69 with renal cell carcinoma.

The chain recombines TRBV4-1 with TRBJ1-1; 7 nucleotides line up with TRBD1. In germline, CDR1 is MGHRA, CDR2 YSYEKL. The V segment lost 3 bases and the J segment 7 bases; nucleotides outside the gene matches: 5. There are 13 residues in the CDR3. The CDR3 nucleotides are TGCGCCAGCAGCCAGGGACAGAATCTTGAAGCTTTCTTT. It codes for CASSQGQNLEAFF.

This chain links TRBV19 with TRBJ2-3, with a weak D call TRBD1 (6 bases). From germline, CDR1 is LNHDA and CDR2 SQIVND (reference sequence). The V gene lost 7 bases and the J gene lost 4 bases, with 15 bases spanning the gap. The CDR3 is 14 amino acids. The CDR3 here is CASNHRAGADTQYF. The CDR3, as DNA: TGTGCCAGTAACCACAGGGCTGGCGCAGATACGCAGTATTTT.

The rearrangement uses TRBV5-1 and TRBJ2-1; no clear D gene. This CDR3 is 16 amino acids long. Germline V gives CDR1 SGHRS, CDR2 YFSETQ. V gave up 0 bases and J gave up 3 bases, with 13 bases separating them. This CDR3 is CASSLALPPGYNEQFF. As DNA, the CDR3 is TGCGCCAGCAGCTTGGCACTACCTCCGGGCTACAATGAGCAGTTCTTC.

This rearrangement joins TRBV10-2 to TRBJ2-1, with 12 bases identical to TRBD2. The CDR3 covers 16 residues. J lost 2 bases, V lost 8 bases, and 7 bases had no gene match. Per germline, CDR1 WSHSY and CDR2 SAAADI. Here the CDR3 DNA reads TGCGCCAGCCAAAGACTAGCGGGAGCACCCTACAATGAGCAGTTCTTC. It translates to CASQRLAGAPYNEQFF.

The rearrangement uses TRBV2 and TRBJ1-5; 9 nucleotides agree with TRBD1. The CDR3 has 17 amino acids. The germline CDR1 and CDR2 sequences are SNHLY and FYNNEI. V lost 3 bases and J lost 0; bases outside the gene matches: 6. The CDR3 loop is CASSDPGQGYSNQPQHF. CDR3 coding DNA: TGTGCCAGCAGTGACCCGGGACAGGGATATAGCAATCAGCCCCAGCATTTT.